A selection of T cell receptor beta chains follows, all from one sample in a study of regulatory T cells in long-lasting Graves disease. TCRdb re-called the multiplex PCR reads through MiXCR, storing one row per CDR3 protein. The sample lists 400,000 to 500,000 distinct CDR3 sequences, about 20% seen once, with less than 15% in the top ten. Source: peripheral blood mononuclear cells (PBMCs), taken when the disease was refractory, from a patient treated with antithyroid drugs. These receptor sequences come from a female donor with Graves disease. Each CDR3 is given with its conserved first and last residue. Each record gives: J gene, D gene, clone size, V gene, CDR3 protein, CDR3 DNA. A D gene is named only where the DNA matches it firmly. Where a row states a size, it is once, few, many or the class of an expanded clone; other rows omit it.

TRBJ1-5,TRBD1,many,TRBV24-1,CATSASYRGIGNQPQHF,TGTGCCACCAGTGCCAGTTACAGGGGTATCGGCAATCAGCCCCAGCATTTT
TRBJ1-5,-,few,TRBV10-3,CAISRAEGRDQPQHF,TGTGCCATCAGCCGGGCGGAGGGGAGGGATCAGCCCCAGCATTTT
TRBJ2-5,-,many,TRBV7-2,CASSPRGGVETQYF,TGTGCCAGCAGCCCACGGGGCGGGGTAGAGACCCAGTACTTC
TRBJ1-1,-,few,TRBV6-1,CASSEFQGRAFF,TGTGCCAGCAGCGAATTTCAGGGGAGAGCTTTCTTT
TRBJ1-1,TRBD1,few,TRBV6-2/TRBV6-3,CASSTGTAFEAFF,TGTGCCAGCAGCACCGGGACAGCCTTTGAAGCTTTCTTT
TRBJ1-5,TRBD1,few,TRBV6-1,CASSTTLQGEFNQPQHF,TGTGCCAGCAGTACCACACTCCAGGGGGAGTTCAATCAGCCCCAGCATTTT
TRBJ2-2,-,many,TRBV12-3/TRBV12-4,CASSLAVTGELFF,TGTGCCAGCAGTTTAGCGGTGACCGGGGAGCTGTTTTTT
TRBJ2-3,TRBD1,-,TRBV14,CASSDRVTDTQYF,TGTGCCAGCAGTGACAGGGTCACAGATACGCAGTATTTT
TRBJ1-1,-,many,TRBV7-2,CASSLHERRLNTEAFF,TGTGCCAGCAGCTTACACGAACGGAGGCTGAACACTGAAGCTTTCTTT
TRBJ1-1,-,few,TRBV10-3,CAISESEGTEAFF,TGTGCCATCAGTGAGTCAGAGGGGACTGAAGCTTTCTTT
TRBJ2-5,TRBD1,once,TRBV2,CASRTGQGQETQYF,TGTGCCAGCAGGACCGGACAGGGGCAAGAGACCCAGTACTTC
TRBJ1-1,TRBD1,many,TRBV12-3/TRBV12-4,CASSPGTVKAFF,TGTGCCAGCAGTCCGGGGACAGTGAAAGCTTTCTTT
TRBJ1-5,-,few,TRBV19,CASSIPLAGPNQPQHF,TGTGCCAGTAGTATCCCTCTGGCAGGGCCCAATCAGCCCCAGCATTTT
TRBJ1-2,-,few,TRBV6-2/TRBV6-3,CASSPRVRQATYGYTF,TGTGCCAGCAGTCCCAGGGTGAGGCAGGCCACCTATGGCTACACCTTC
TRBJ1-3,TRBD1,-,TRBV7-2,CASHLTGNGNTIYF,TGTGCCAGCCACCTGACAGGGAATGGAAACACCATATATTTT
TRBJ2-5,-,few,TRBV20-1,CSVWGQSEGSSKTQYF,TGCAGTGTCTGGGGTCAATCCGAGGGGAGTAGTAAGACCCAGTACTTC
TRBJ2-7,-,many,TRBV2,CASSEAFAGSYEQYF,TGTGCCAGCAGTGAAGCGTTCGCAGGCTCCTACGAGCAGTACTTC
TRBJ1-1,-,few,TRBV25-1,CASSEYSAGTEAFF,TGTGCCAGCAGTGAATATAGTGCAGGGACTGAAGCTTTCTTT
TRBJ1-1,-,few,TRBV5-1,CASSLLAAGGDTEAFF,TGCGCCAGCAGCTTGCTGGCCGCGGGAGGGGACACTGAAGCTTTCTTT
TRBJ1-2,TRBD1,-,TRBV20-1,CSPSDRNYGYTF,TGCAGTCCATCGGACAGGAACTATGGCTACACCTTC
TRBJ1-1,-,-,TRBV25-1,CASSDPGQEGFSERAFF,TGTGCCAGCAGTGACCCCGGCCAGGAGGGGTTTTCCGAGCGAGCTTTCTTT
TRBJ1-1,TRBD1,many,TRBV12-3/TRBV12-4,CASSSQGGPEAFF,TGTGCCAGCAGTTCGCAGGGGGGTCCTGAAGCTTTCTTT
TRBJ1-6,-,-,TRBV4-3,CASSQDSGSDSPLHF,TGCGCCAGCAGCCAAGATAGTGGGAGCGATTCACCCCTCCACTTT
TRBJ2-2,-,many,TRBV5-6,CASSLPVGELFF,TGTGCCAGCAGCTTGCCAGTCGGGGAGCTGTTTTTT
TRBJ1-4,TRBD1,many,TRBV7-2,CASSLGKDRDNEKLFF,TGTGCCAGCAGCTTAGGGAAGGACAGGGATAATGAAAAACTGTTTTTT
TRBJ1-1,-,many,TRBV6-2/TRBV6-3,CASSYRGAEAFF,TGTGCCAGCAGTTACAGGGGGGCTGAAGCTTTCTTT
TRBJ2-5,TRBD2,many,TRBV20-1,CSARDGLAVGSETQYF,TGCAGTGCTAGAGATGGACTAGCGGTTGGGAGTGAGACCCAGTACTTC
TRBJ2-7,TRBD1,-,TRBV20-1,CSAAPGQTGYEQYF,TGCAGTGCCGCCCCGGGACAGACAGGCTACGAGCAGTACTTC
TRBJ1-1,-,many,TRBV28,CASSLVKTGTEAFF,TGTGCCAGCAGTTTGGTTAAAACGGGCACTGAAGCTTTCTTT
TRBJ2-5,-,many,TRBV7-2,CASRASWGAVGTQYF,TGTGCCAGCCGCGCGAGCTGGGGGGCGGTGGGGACCCAGTACTTC
TRBJ1-1,-,-,TRBV19,CASTAQGYTEAFF,TGTGCCAGTACCGCACAGGGTTACACTGAAGCTTTCTTT
TRBJ2-7,-,many,TRBV7-9,CASISDSTEQYF,TGTGCCAGCATCTCCGATTCTACCGAGCAGTACTTC
TRBJ1-2,-,many,TRBV12-3/TRBV12-4,CASSPQGPNYGYTF,TGTGCCAGCAGCCCTCAGGGGCCCAACTATGGCTACACCTTC
TRBJ2-5,TRBD2,few,TRBV12-3/TRBV12-4,CASSLKLAGEGHWYRQETQYF,TGTGCCAGCAGTTTGAAACTAGCGGGTGAGGGACACTGGTATAGGCAAGAGACCCAGTACTTC
TRBJ2-2,TRBD2,many,TRBV11-2,CASSSGAGGNTGELFF,TGTGCCAGCAGCTCGGGAGCGGGAGGGAACACCGGGGAGCTGTTTTTT
TRBJ2-3,-,few,TRBV12-3/TRBV12-4,CASRLIGTSTSTDTQYF,TGTGCCAGCAGACTCATCGGGACGTCTACTAGCACAGATACGCAGTATTTT
TRBJ2-5,-,few,TRBV24-1,CATRSSEIQETQYF,TGTGCCACCAGATCCTCCGAAATACAAGAGACCCAGTACTTC
TRBJ1-5,-,-,TRBV19,CASSIQGSLNQPQHF,TGTGCCAGTAGTATTCAGGGGTCCTTAAATCAGCCCCAGCATTTT
TRBJ1-1,TRBD1,many,TRBV6-5,CASSYYGLGTVNTEAFF,TGTGCCAGCAGTTACTATGGACTGGGGACAGTAAACACTGAAGCTTTCTTT
TRBJ1-6,TRBD1,few,TRBV11-2,CASSFDRGVSPLHF,TGTGCCAGCAGCTTCGACAGGGGGGTTTCACCCCTCCACTTT
TRBJ1-1,-,many,TRBV11-2,CASSFSGGLNTEAFF,TGTGCCAGCAGCTTTTCGGGCGGACTGAACACTGAAGCTTTCTTT
TRBJ2-1,-,few,TRBV7-9,CASSPTGYEQFF,TGTGCCAGCAGCCCTACGGGTTATGAGCAGTTCTTC
TRBJ2-7,TRBD1,many,TRBV6-5,CASSWGQVSSYEQYF,TGTGCCAGCAGTTGGGGACAGGTGAGCTCCTACGAGCAGTACTTC
TRBJ2-1,TRBD2,-,TRBV3-1,CASGGSGTYNEQFF,TGTGCCAGCGGAGGTAGCGGGACCTACAATGAGCAGTTCTTC
TRBJ2-5,TRBD1,many,TRBV28,CASSLRPGQGQETQYF,TGTGCCAGCAGTTTAAGGCCTGGACAGGGACAAGAGACCCAGTACTTC
TRBJ1-1,-,many,TRBV30,CACTEGGEAFF,TGTGCCTGCACGGAGGGGGGTGAAGCTTTCTTT